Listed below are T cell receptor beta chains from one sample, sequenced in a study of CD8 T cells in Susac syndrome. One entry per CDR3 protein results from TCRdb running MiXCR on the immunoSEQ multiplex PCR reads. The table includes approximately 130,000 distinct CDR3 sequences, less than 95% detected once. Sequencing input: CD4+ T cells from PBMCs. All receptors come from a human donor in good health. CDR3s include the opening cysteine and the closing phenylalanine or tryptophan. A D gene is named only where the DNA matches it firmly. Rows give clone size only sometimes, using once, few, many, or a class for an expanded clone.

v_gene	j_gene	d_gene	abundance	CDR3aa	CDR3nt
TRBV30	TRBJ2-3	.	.	CAWSVQMLGTDTQYF	TGTGCCTGGAGTGTACAAATGTTGGGCACAGATACGCAGTATTTT
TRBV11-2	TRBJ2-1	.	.	CASSSLADAYNEQFF	TGTGCCAGCAGCTCTCTAGCAGATGCCTACAATGAGCAGTTCTTC
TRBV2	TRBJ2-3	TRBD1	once	CASSPGTAISADTQYF	TGTGCCAGCAGTCCCGGGACAGCAATTTCCGCAGATACGCAGTATTTT
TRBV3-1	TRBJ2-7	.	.	CASSHSNYEQYF	TGTGCCAGCAGCCACTCGAACTACGAGCAGTACTTC
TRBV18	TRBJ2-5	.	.	CASSPGEQETQYF	TGTGCCAGCTCACCGGGGGAACAAGAGACCCAGTACTTC
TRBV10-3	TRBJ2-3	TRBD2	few	CAIGLAGTDTQYF	TGTGCCATCGGACTAGCGGGCACAGATACGCAGTATTTT
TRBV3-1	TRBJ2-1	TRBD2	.	CASSQGWAGGNEQFF	TGTGCCAGCAGCCAAGGATGGGCGGGAGGAAATGAGCAGTTCTTC
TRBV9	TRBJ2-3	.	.	CASSVGLTSTDTQYF	TGTGCCAGCAGCGTAGGACTAACTAGCACAGATACGCAGTATTTT
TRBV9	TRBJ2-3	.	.	CASTWGEADTQYF	TGTGCCAGCACTTGGGGGGAGGCAGATACGCAGTATTTT
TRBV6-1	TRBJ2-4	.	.	CASSTGTNLAKNIQYF	TGTGCCAGCAGTACCGGGACAAACCTAGCCAAAAACATTCAGTACTTC
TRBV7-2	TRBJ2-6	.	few	CASSHLRTGANVLTF	TGTGCCAGCAGCCACCTCAGGACTGGGGCCAACGTCCTGACTTTC
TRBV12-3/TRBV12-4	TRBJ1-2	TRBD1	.	CASRRTGSHGYTF	TGTGCCAGCAGGCGGACAGGCTCCCATGGCTACACCTTC
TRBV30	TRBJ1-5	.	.	CAWSVRDNQPQHF	TGTGCCTGGAGTGTTAGGGACAATCAGCCCCAGCATTTT
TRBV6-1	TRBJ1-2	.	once	CASSDSTVNYGYTF	TGTGCCAGCAGTGATTCGACAGTAAACTATGGCTACACCTTC
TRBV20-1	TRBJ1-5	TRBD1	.	CSARDPGRRQGWNQPQHF	TGCAGTGCTAGAGATCCAGGGAGGCGACAGGGATGGAATCAGCCCCAGCATTTT
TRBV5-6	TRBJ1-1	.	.	CASSLPGLTTEAFF	TGTGCCAGCAGCTTGCCGGGGCTAACAACTGAAGCTTTCTTT
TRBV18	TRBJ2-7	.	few	CASSSQEGEQYF	TGTGCCAGCTCGTCACAGGAGGGCGAGCAGTACTTC
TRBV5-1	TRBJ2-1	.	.	CASSDRTYNNEQFF	TGCGCCAGCAGCGATCGGACTTATAACAATGAGCAGTTCTTC
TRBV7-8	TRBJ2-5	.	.	CASSPPETQYF	TGTGCCAGCAGCCCCCCGGAGACCCAGTACTTC
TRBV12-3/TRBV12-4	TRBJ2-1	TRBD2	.	CASSLAGGPYNEQFF	TGTGCCAGCAGTTTAGCGGGAGGGCCCTACAATGAGCAGTTCTTC
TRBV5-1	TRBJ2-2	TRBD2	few	CASSWTSGNTGELFF	TGCGCCAGCAGCTGGACTAGCGGGAACACCGGGGAGCTGTTTTTT
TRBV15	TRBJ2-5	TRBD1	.	CATSTRTGGRETQYF	TGTGCCACCAGCACGCGGACAGGGGGCAGAGAGACCCAGTACTTC
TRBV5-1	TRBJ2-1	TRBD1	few	CASRNTGAYNEQFF	TGCGCCAGCAGGAATACAGGGGCATACAATGAGCAGTTCTTC
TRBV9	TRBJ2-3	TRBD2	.	CASSSVAGGTDTQYF	TGTGCCAGCAGCTCAGTAGCGGGTGGCACAGATACGCAGTATTTT
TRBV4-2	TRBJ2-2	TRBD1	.	CASSQDRDRYTGELFF	TGTGCCAGCAGCCAAGATAGGGACAGATACACCGGGGAGCTGTTTTTT
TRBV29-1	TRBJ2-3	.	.	CSVVTLYTDTQYF	TGCAGCGTTGTAACACTCTACACAGATACGCAGTATTTT
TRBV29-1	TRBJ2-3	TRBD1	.	CSVGDRTDTQYF	TGCAGCGTGGGGGACAGAACAGATACGCAGTATTTT
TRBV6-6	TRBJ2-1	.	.	CASSSPGINYNEQFF	TGTGCCAGCAGTTCTCCCGGGATAAACTACAATGAGCAGTTCTTC
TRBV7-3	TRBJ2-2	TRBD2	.	CASSISGVKGGELFF	TGTGCCAGCAGCATTAGCGGGGTCAAGGGCGGGGAGCTGTTTTTT
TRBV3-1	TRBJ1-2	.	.	CASSQVRKGYTF	TGTGCCAGCAGCCAAGTTAGGAAGGGCTACACCTTC
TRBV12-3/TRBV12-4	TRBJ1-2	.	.	CASSPRGIDYGYTF	TGTGCCAGCAGCCCCAGGGGAATTGACTATGGCTACACCTTC
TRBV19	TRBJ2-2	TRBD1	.	CASSGLPGQGSSGELFF	TGTGCCAGTAGTGGCCTACCGGGACAGGGTAGTTCCGGGGAGCTGTTTTTT
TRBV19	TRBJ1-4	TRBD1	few	CASSLGQTNEKLFF	TGTGCCAGTAGTCTGGGACAGACGAATGAAAAATTGTTTTTT
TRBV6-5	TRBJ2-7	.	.	CASSLAGPSYEQYF	TGTGCCAGCAGCCTCGCTGGTCCCTCCTACGAGCAGTACTTC
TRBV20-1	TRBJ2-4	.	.	CSVPSRGIQYF	TGCAGTGTCCCATCTAGGGGCATTCAGTACTTC
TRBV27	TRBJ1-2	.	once	CASRALRSDPYGYTF	TGTGCCAGCAGAGCGCTTCGCTCCGACCCCTATGGCTACACCTTC
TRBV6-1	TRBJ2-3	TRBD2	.	CASRGLAGGDLEYF	TGTGCCAGCAGAGGACTAGCGGGAGGTGATCTGGAGTATTTT
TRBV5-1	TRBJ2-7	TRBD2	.	CASSLTSGTSYEQYF	TGCGCCAGCAGCTTGACTAGCGGAACCTCCTACGAGCAGTACTTC
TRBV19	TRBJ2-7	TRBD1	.	CASSNRGDYEQYF	TGTGCCAGTAGTAACAGGGGAGACTACGAGCAGTACTTC
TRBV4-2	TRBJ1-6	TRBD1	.	CASSQDLGQGAYNSPLHF	TGTGCCAGCAGCCAAGATCTTGGACAGGGTGCCTATAATTCACCCCTCCACTTT
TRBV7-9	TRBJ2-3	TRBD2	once	CASSSVAGGAQDTQYF	TGTGCCAGCAGCTCGGTAGCGGGAGGAGCACAGGATACGCAGTATTTT